This TCR beta chain was recovered during a study of blood T cell repertoires in COVID-19. Ages ranged from about 18 to 89 years, with residence in about 23 US areas. Self-reported history from a screening survey and questionnaire set each donor's cohort. Recovery meant two consecutive negative NP/OP PCR tests, professional clearance, or resolved symptoms. Per germline, CDR1 SGDLS and CDR2 YYNGEE. V lost 4 bases and J lost 4; bases outside the gene matches: 13. The CDR3 contains 17 residues. Profiled with immunoSEQ multiplex PCR; TCRdb holds only in-frame clones, not every one. Of approximately 320,000 clones detected, 90% appear once; the ten largest clones hold around 2.5%.

V usage is TRBV9 and J usage is TRBJ1-4, with 7 nucleotides matching TRBD1. This TCR derives from a man aged 60-69 years who had recovered from COVID-19. Specimen: PBMCs or T cells enriched from blood (not recorded which). In DNA form, the CDR3 reads TGTGCCAGCAGCCCACACGGGACCGGGACAGATAATGAAAAACTGTTTTTT. Protein: CASSPHGTGTDNEKLFF.